This T cell receptor beta chain was observed in a study of T cell responses to AZD1222 COVID-19 vaccine. Study results and limitations: Most donors were white British and more were female, and clonal diversity was possibly underestimated. Spike-specific TCR breadth and depth grew following two AZD1222 doses.

Trimming cost V 3 bases and J 0 bases, with 12 bases left between them. This CDR3 has 15 residues. The germline CDR1 and CDR2 sequences are MNHNS and SASEGT. A word on this clone: Its antigen is not known.

Samples with a second dose at about 4 or about 12 weeks were pooled together. The table came from immunoSEQ multiplex PCR; TCRdb's copy has only in-frame clones and leaves some out. The data hold approximately 96,000 clones, with about 86% observed a single time. Sequencing used peripheral blood, obtained 28 days after the second AZD1222 dose. The source of this sequence is an adult who received the AZD1222 COVID-19 vaccine. The V gene is TRBV6-1, the J gene TRBJ2-7; no definite D call. DNA for the CDR3: TGTGCCAGCAGTGAGGCTATGGGTTCCTCCTACGAGCAGTACTTC. This sequence encodes CASSEAMGSSYEQYF.